Shown below are 30 T cell receptor beta chains from a single sample sequenced in a study of T cell responses to AZD1222 COVID-19 vaccine. Profiling relied on immunoSEQ multiplex PCR, and the TCRdb table lists in-frame clones only, not all of them. The sample yields under 150,000 clones, 92% seen once. The sequencing here drew on peripheral blood, taken 28 days after the second AZD1222 dose. The receptors here all came from an adult who received the AZD1222 COVID-19 vaccine.

CDR3 residues: CASSVGGGVGYEQFF. CDR3 bases: TGTGCCAGCAGCGTAGGAGGGGGCGTGGGCTATGAGCAGTTCTTC. V gene TRBV9 combines with J gene TRBJ2-1, with TRBD1 matching 7 bases. V lost 0 bases, J lost 8 bases, and 8 bases stayed unmatched. Germline V gene lookup returns CDR1 SGDLS and CDR2 YYNGEE. CDR3 length equals 15 residues. Full variable domain (outside the CDR3, taken from reference TRBV9 and TRBJ2-1): DSGVTQTPKHLITATGQRVTLRCSPRSGDLSVYWYQQSLDQGLQFLIQYYNGEERAKGNILERFSAQQFPDLHSELNLSSLELGDSALYFCASSVGGGVGYEQFFGPGTRLTVL.

The rearrangement joins TRBV15 to TRBJ1-1, with D perhaps TRBD1 (5 bases). Germline CDR1 reads LNHNV; CDR2 reads YYDKDF (reference sequence). Trimming took 4 bases from V and 1 from J, leaving 10 bases between them. The CDR3 consists of 14 residues. The CDR3 loop reads CATSIIGQNTEAFF. The DNA of the CDR3 is TGTGCCACCAGCATCATCGGACAGAACACTGAAGCTTTCTTT.

J is TRBJ1-5 and V is TRBV29-1; D is unresolved. Deletions cut 3 bases from V and 5 bases from J, with 11 bases between. CDR3 length: 13 residues. Germline V gene sequence: CDR1 SQVTM, CDR2 ANQGSEA. CDR3 sequence: CSVEEGSDQPQHF. Written as DNA, the CDR3 is TGCAGCGTTGAGGAGGGCAGCGATCAGCCCCAGCATTTT.

V usage is TRBV28 and J usage is TRBJ2-6; a weak D match, TRBD2 (5 bases). The CDR3 loop spans 17 amino acids. The V gene lost 7 bases and the J gene lost 0 bases, with 16 bases spanning the gap. The germline gives CDR1 MDHEN, CDR2 SYDVKM. The CDR3 here is CASIPFLRASGANVLTF. The CDR3 DNA sequence: TGTGCCAGCATTCCTTTCCTGAGGGCCTCTGGGGCCAACGTCCTGACTTTC.

Note on this clone: The germline gene is not matched at one end of the junction; a read error may be the cause. The chain has TRBV18 and TRBJ1-4; 10 nucleotides agree with TRBD1. Germline V gene sequence: CDR1 KGHSH, CDR2 LQKENI. This CDR3 region has 17 residues. The CDR3 loop reads CASSPSDRGVVNEKLFF. The DNA of the CDR3 is TGTGCCAGTTCACCGTCGGACAGGGGGGTCGTTAATGAAAAACTGTTTTTT.

Only one count was recorded for this clone. This chain's CDR3 is CSVEYGGNTEAFF. CDR3 nucleotide sequence: TGCAGCGTTGAATACGGCGGAAACACTGAAGCTTTCTTT. This chain uses TRBV29-1 with TRBJ1-1; D is ambiguous. This CDR3 has 13 amino acids. Trimming removed 2 bases from V and 2 bases from J, with 9 bases in between. Germline-derived CDR1 and CDR2 are SQVTM and ANQGSEA.

The V and J genes are TRBV18 and TRBJ1-6, with D possibly TRBD1 on 5 matching bases. This CDR3 is 14 amino acids long. V dropped 3 bases and J dropped 11 bases, with 14 bases sitting between them. From germline, CDR1 is KGHSH and CDR2 LQKENI. The CDR3 sequence: CASSPEGISPPLHF. CDR3 bases: TGTGCCAGCTCACCGGAGGGGATCTCCCCACCCCTCCACTTT.

This clone was seen more than once but under ten times. The rearrangement uses TRBV6-2 or TRBV6-3 and TRBJ2-5; D is ambiguous. The CDR3 sequence is 11 residues long. Per the germline V gene, CDR1 is MNHEY and CDR2 is SVGEGT. Between the trimmed V and J ends, which lost 2 bases and 7 bases, there was a span of 5 bases. The CDR3 here is CASSYEMTQYF. The CDR3 coding sequence is TGTGCCAGCAGTTACGAAATGACCCAGTACTTC.

The V gene is TRBV29-1, the J gene TRBJ2-5; D is unclear. CDR3 length: 11 residues. Trimming removed 6 bases at V and 3 bases at J, with 8 bases between. Germline assignment: CDR1 SQVTM and CDR2 ANQGSEA. The DNA of the CDR3 is TGCAGCGTGACGGGCGAAGAGACCCAGTACTTC. Residues: CSVTGEETQYF.

Only one count was recorded for this clone. The chain employs TRBV7-3 and TRBJ2-3; D gene ambiguous. The ends were cut back, 5 bases at V and 1 base at J, with 10 bases in the middle. The CDR3 runs to 14 residues. Germline assignment: CDR1 SGHTA and CDR2 FQGTGA. The CDR3 nucleotides read TGTGCCAGCAGCCCTAGTGGGGGCACAGATACGCAGTATTTT. This encodes CASSPSGGTDTQYF.

The CDR3 DNA sequence: TGTGCCAGTAGTGCAGGACTAGCGGGAGCCTCCTACGAGCAGTACTTC. This codes for CASSAGLAGASYEQYF. The V call is TRBV19, the J call TRBJ2-7; TRBD2 agrees at 13 bases. With V trimmed by 5 bases and J by 0 bases, 4 bases remained unmatched. This CDR3 has 16 amino acids. Germline V gene sequence: CDR1 LNHDA, CDR2 SQIVND (reference sequence). Filled out from reference TRBV19 and TRBJ2-7, the complete variable domain reads DGGITQSPKYLFRKEGQNVTLSCEQNLNHDAMYWYRQDPGQGLRLIYYSQIVNDFQKGDIAEGYSVSREKKESFPLTVTSAQKNPTAFYLCASSAGLAGASYEQYFGPGTRLTVT.

The chain joins TRBV19 to TRBJ1-3, with 7 bases aligning to TRBD1. Germline CDR1 is LNHDA and CDR2 is SQIVND (reference sequence). The CDR3 sequence is 16 residues long. The V and J ends lost 9 bases and 4 bases, in that order; junction bases with no gene match: 15. CDR3 nucleotide sequence: TGTGCCAGCAACCCCGACAGGGCATTGGGAGGAAACACCATATATTTT. Translated: CASNPDRALGGNTIYF.

This chain links TRBV29-1 with TRBJ2-1; TRBD2 agrees at 7 bases. With V trimmed by 4 bases and J by 4 bases, 7 bases remained unmatched. Looked up from germline, CDR1 is SQVTM and CDR2 is ANQGSEA. The CDR3 length is 14 residues. The CDR3 reads CSVGAGPLYNEQFF. The CDR3 DNA reads TGCAGCGTTGGAGCGGGACCCTTGTACAATGAGCAGTTCTTC.

The chain uses TRBV19 and TRBJ1-2; the D gene is possibly TRBD1 (5 bases). Germline V gene sequence: CDR1 LNHDA, CDR2 SQIVND (reference sequence). V gave up 7 bases and J gave up 0 bases, with 9 bases separating them. The CDR3 runs 13 residues. The CDR3 reads CASKRTTNYGYTF. In DNA, the CDR3 is TGTGCCAGTAAACGGACAACTAACTATGGCTACACCTTC.

This clone appeared a single time. The chain has TRBV21-1 and TRBJ2-7; the D call in the table, TRBD1, was not verified against the DNA. TRBV21-1 is designated a pseudogene. The CDR3 runs to 16 residues. The CDR3 here is CASSKSKRGPASEQYF. CDR3 in DNA: TGTGCCAGCAGCAAATCAAAGAGGGGGCCAGCGAGCGAGCAGTACTTC.

The chain is built from TRBV5-1 and TRBJ1-1, with a tentative D call TRBD1 (6 bases). The CDR3 runs 15 residues. Looked up from germline, CDR1 is SGHRS and CDR2 is YFSETQ. V was shortened by 0 bases and J by 5 bases, with 14 bases between the two germline ends. CDR3 sequence reads: CASSLVAGVGTEAFF. CDR3 nucleotides: TGCGCCAGCAGCTTGGTGGCAGGGGTAGGGACTGAAGCTTTCTTT.

The rearrangement joins TRBV6-2 or TRBV6-3 to TRBJ2-1; D perhaps matches TRBD2 (6 bases). Between the trimmed V and J ends, which lost 2 bases and 14 bases, there was a span of 13 bases. CDR1 MNHEY and CDR2 SVGEGT come from the germline V gene. The CDR3 runs 12 residues. In nucleotides, the CDR3 is TGTGCCAGCAGTTACATAGGGAGGTGGAAGTTCTTC. The encoded protein is CASSYIGRWKFF.

The rearrangement uses TRBV27 and TRBJ1-2, with TRBD1 as a possible D gene (5 bases). Germline V lookup: CDR1 MNHEY, CDR2 SMNVEV (reference sequence). CDR3 length equals 13 residues. With 0 bases removed from V and 10 bases from J, the gap between germline ends came to 12 bases. The CDR3 nucleotides are TGTGCCAGCAGTTTATCGGAGGACACCGACTACACCTTC. It yields the protein CASSLSEDTDYTF.

The chain uses TRBV7-6 and TRBJ1-5; D is possibly TRBD1 (5 bases). V lost 3 bases and J lost 4, with 16 bases in between. Germline CDR1 SGHVS, CDR2 FNYEAQ. The CDR3 is 16 residues long. The CDR3 coding sequence is TGTGCCAGCAGCTTTGGTGGGGGGGAGGGTAATCAGCCCCAGCATTTT. It yields the protein CASSFGGGEGNQPQHF. Supplemented by reference TRBV7-6 and TRBJ1-5, the full variable domain reads GAGVSQSPRYKVTKRGQDVALRCDPISGHVSLYWYRQALGQGPEFLTYFNYEAQQDKSGLPNDRFSAERPEGSISTLTIQRTEQRDSAMYRCASSFGGGEGNQPQHFGDGTRLSIL.

This rearrangement joins TRBV27 to TRBJ2-3, with 7 bases matching TRBD1. The CDR3 is made up of 19 amino acids. Trimming removed 1 base from V and 2 bases from J; junction bases left unmatched: 15. Germline-derived CDR1 and CDR2 are MNHEY and SMNVEV (reference sequence). CDR3 residues: CASSLLGFWGTESTDTQYF. CDR3 nucleotides: TGTGCCAGCAGTTTATTGGGATTTTGGGGGACAGAATCCACAGATACGCAGTATTTT.

The chain uses TRBV30 and TRBJ1-5, with 7 bases aligning to TRBD1. From germline, CDR1 is GTSNPN and CDR2 SVGIG (reference sequence). The CDR3 totals 13 residues. V trimming: 2 bases; J trimming: 6 bases; junction bases outside the gene matches: 4. The CDR3 region is CAWSHRGPQPQHF. The CDR3, as DNA: TGTGCCTGGAGTCACAGGGGCCCTCAGCCCCAGCATTTT.

V is TRBV21-1 and J is TRBJ2-2; the table's D call TRBD2 went unverified against the DNA. TRBV21-1 is an annotated pseudogene. The CDR3 is 16 residues long. Here the CDR3 reads CASSKGSEGHTGELFF. CDR3 nucleotides: TGTGCCAGCAGCAAAGGGTCGGAGGGGCACACCGGGGAGCTGTTTTTT.

This chain links TRBV28 with TRBJ2-3; D might be TRBD2 (5 bases). Trimming pared 4 bases from V and 1 base from J, leaving 9 bases between. The V gene's germline CDR1 is MDHEN and CDR2 SYDVKM. This CDR3 contains 14 residues. CDR3 residues: CASSSDSRTDTQYF. In DNA, the CDR3 is TGTGCCAGCAGTTCGGACTCTCGCACAGATACGCAGTATTTT.

The count of this clone is one. The chain couples TRBV19 to TRBJ1-1, with TRBD1 identical over 7 bases. The CDR3 covers 14 residues. With V trimmed by 6 bases and J by 1 base, 5 bases remained unmatched. The germline gives CDR1 LNHDA, CDR2 SQIVND (reference sequence). DNA for the CDR3: TGTGCCAGTAGGTCGGGACAGAGGAACACTGAAGCTTTCTTT. It is translated as CASRSGQRNTEAFF.

The V and J genes are TRBV15 and TRBJ2-1; the match to TRBD1 covers 9 bases. In germline, CDR1 is LNHNV, CDR2 YYDKDF (reference sequence). After removal of 3 bases from V and 4 bases from J, the junction contained 4 bases not matched to a gene. CDR3 length: 15 residues. Here the CDR3 DNA reads TGTGCCACCAGCAGGGACAGGGGACCTTACAATGAGCAGTTCTTC. This translates into CATSRDRGPYNEQFF.

This chain uses TRBV3-1 (or the pseudogene TRBV3-2) with TRBJ2-7, with D perhaps TRBD1 or TRBD2 (5 bases each). The CDR3 loop spans 12 amino acids. The V and J ends lost 4 bases and 5 bases respectively, with 9 bases between them. The germline V gene has CDR1 LGHDT and CDR2 YNNKEL (reference sequence). CDR3 DNA sequence: TGTGCCAGCAGCCCCCGGGACGACGAGCAGTACTTC. It yields the protein CASSPRDDEQYF.

The chain carries TRBV5-5 and TRBJ1-1; possibly TRBD1 for D (6 bases). Germline loops: CDR1 SGHKS, CDR2 YYEKEE (reference sequence). The CDR3 runs 14 residues. Trimming removed 6 bases at V and 0 bases at J, with 12 bases between. The CDR3 bases are TGTGCCAGCACCCGGGGGGCAGTGAACACTGAAGCTTTCTTT. This encodes CASTRGAVNTEAFF.

This sequence joins TRBV9 and TRBJ2-2; D remains ambiguous. Trimming took 3 bases from V and 4 from J, leaving 16 bases between them. Germline CDR1 and CDR2: SGDLS and YYNGEE. There are 16 residues in the CDR3. CDR3: CASSGRASSGTGELFF. DNA for the CDR3: TGTGCCAGCAGCGGCCGGGCCTCGTCGGGCACCGGGGAGCTGTTTTTT.

The chain has TRBV28 and TRBJ2-1, with 14 positions matching TRBD2. This CDR3 is built from 15 residues. J gave up 8 bases and V 0 bases, and 0 bases lay outside the gene matches. CDR1 and CDR2 from the germline V gene are MDHEN and SYDVKM. Written as DNA, the CDR3 is TGTGCCAGCAGTTTATGGACTAGCGGGAGGGATGAGCAGTTCTTC. It is translated as CASSLWTSGRDEQFF.

This clone was seen a single time. V and J are TRBV27 and TRBJ1-1; maybe TRBD1 (6 bases). V was trimmed by 4 bases and J by 1 base, leaving 13 bases between them. The CDR3 consists of 15 residues. Germline-derived CDR1 and CDR2 are MNHEY and SMNVEV (reference sequence). The CDR3 sequence: CASSYPGHTNTEAFF. CDR3 sequence (DNA): TGTGCCAGCAGTTACCCGGGACACACGAACACTGAAGCTTTCTTT.